These 31 T cell receptor beta chains were all obtained from the same sample, sequenced in a study of T cells in Graves' hyperthyroidism and ophthalmopathy. Amplified regions were TCR beta CDR3 sequences from RNA transcripts. TCR CDR3 regions were first amplified by RT-PCR with HTBI primers. In TCRdb, the multiplex PCR reads were re-called with MiXCR into one record per CDR3 protein. The sample includes hundreds of thousands of distinct CDR3 sequences, about 14% of them seen just once. The sample was blood. The receptors shown here come from a woman in her twenties or thirties with Graves' hyperthyroidism that later progressed to Graves' ophthalmopathy.

In its sample, this clonotype was seen a few times. This chain connects TRBV18 to TRBJ1-6, with D possibly being TRBD1 (6 bases). Germline CDR1 is KGHSH and CDR2 is LQKENI. This CDR3 region has 17 residues. Trimming cost V 2 bases and J 7 bases, with 18 bases left between them. The CDR3 here is CASSPSGQCRGNSPLHF. The DNA of the CDR3 is TGTGCCAGCTCACCATCTGGACAGTGCCGAGGCAATTCACCCCTCCACTTT.

The chain uses TRBV11-3 and TRBJ2-2; the D gene is possibly TRBD1 (6 bases). V dropped 4 bases and J dropped 5 bases, with 11 bases sitting between them. Germline loops: CDR1 SGHNT, CDR2 YENEEA. The CDR3 loop spans 14 amino acids. CDR3 region: CASSSIGGTGELFF. DNA for the CDR3: TGTGCCAGCAGCTCGATAGGGGGAACCGGGGAGCTGTTTTTT.

The sample holds many counts of this clonotype. This chain links TRBV20-1 with TRBJ1-1; TRBD1 might be the D (6 bases). Per the germline V gene, CDR1 is DFQATT and CDR2 is SNEGSKA (reference sequence). This CDR3 is built from 15 residues. Deletions cut 5 bases from V and 1 base from J, with 17 bases between. The CDR3 bases are TGCAGTGCTCCTGGCAGGGGAGGCCCGAACACTGAAGCTTTCTTT. As protein: CSAPGRGGPNTEAFF.

This clonotype has a count of ten or more. This chain connects TRBV19 to TRBJ2-7, with TRBD2 as a possible D gene (5 bases). V lost 8 bases to trimming and J lost 6 bases, with 23 bases between them. The CDR3 runs 15 residues. Germline V gene data show CDR1 as LNHDA and CDR2 as SQIVND (reference sequence). The chain's CDR3 is CASESRSGARTEQYF. The CDR3 region has the DNA TGTGCCAGTGAGTCGCGGAGCGGAGCCCGAACCGAGCAGTACTTC.

This clonotype was observed a few times. This chain links TRBV20-1 with TRBJ2-1; 7 bases are shared with TRBD2. With 6 bases clipped from V and 10 bases from J, the junction kept 3 bases outside the gene matches. The CDR3 sequence is 10 residues long. Germline V gene data show CDR1 as DFQATT and CDR2 as SNEGSKA (reference sequence). The CDR3 sequence: CSAGGPEQFF. DNA for the CDR3: TGCAGTGCGGGAGGGCCGGAGCAGTTCTTC.

This clonotype has ten or more counts. The V and J genes are TRBV7-6 and TRBJ2-7; 9 nucleotides agree with TRBD2. This CDR3 has 14 residues. Germline lookup yields CDR1 SGHVS and CDR2 FNYEAQ. Trimming removed 3 bases from V and 7 bases from J; junction bases left unmatched: 7. The CDR3 sequence: CASSFSASGVEQYF. DNA of the CDR3: TGTGCCAGCAGCTTTTCGGCTAGCGGGGTTGAGCAGTACTTC.

This clonotype was detected a few times. At one of its ends the junction is not consistent with the germline gene, which may arise from a read error. The gene calls are TRBV11-1 and TRBJ2-2; 8 nucleotides match TRBD1. The germline V gene encodes CDR1 SGHAT and CDR2 FQDESV (reference sequence). CDR3 length equals 18 residues. The CDR3 region is CASSTRRQGANRAGGLFF. CDR3 coding DNA: TGTGCCAGCAGCACCCGAAGGCAGGGGGCTAATAGGGCCGGGGGGCTGTTTTTT. The variable domain in full, with the rest retrieved from reference TRBV11-1 and TRBJ2-2, is EAEVAQSPRYKITEKSQAVAFWCDPISGHATLYWYRQILGQGPELLVQFQDESVVDDSQLPKDRFSAERLKGVDSTLKIQPAELGDSAMYLCASSTRRQGANRAGGLFFGEGSRLTVL.

This clonotype has ten or more counts. This sequence joins TRBV7-2 and TRBJ2-3, with D perhaps TRBD2 (6 bases). The CDR3 has 15 amino acids. Germline CDR1 reads SGHTA; CDR2 reads FQGNSA. Trimming pared 5 bases from V and 2 bases from J, leaving 14 bases between. The CDR3: CASSLSGQLTDTQYF. CDR3 nucleotides: TGTGCCAGCAGCCTCAGCGGGCAGCTCACAGATACGCAGTATTTT.

There are a few counts of this clonotype. V usage is TRBV7-9 and J usage is TRBJ1-5; D remains ambiguous. This CDR3 comprises 17 residues. Trimming cost V 1 base and J 1 base, with 14 bases left between them. Germline CDR1 reads SEHNR; CDR2 reads FQNEAQ (reference sequence). The CDR3 DNA follows: TGTGCCAGCAGCTTAGTTCCTGTGGGGAAAAGCAATCAGCCCCAGCATTTT. Amino acid sequence: CASSLVPVGKSNQPQHF.

The chain links TRBV12-5 to TRBJ2-2; no clear D gene. The CDR3 runs to 11 residues. V was cut by 2 bases and J by 7 bases, with 2 bases left in between. Germline V gene data show CDR1 as LGHNT and CDR2 as FRNRAP. The CDR3 sequence: CASGLFGELFF. The CDR3 DNA sequence: TGTGCTAGTGGTTTGTTCGGGGAGCTGTTTTTT.

The chain is built from TRBV11-1 and TRBJ2-3, with TRBD2 matching over 10 bases. The CDR3 contains 18 residues. CDR1 and CDR2 (germline): SGHAT, FQDESV (reference sequence). The V segment lost 0 bases and the J segment 10 bases; nucleotides outside the gene matches: 16. The CDR3 DNA reads as TGTGCCAGCAGCTTAGCGCCGGTTGAGCGGGAGGGCCTCCTCGCGCAGTATTTT. This encodes CASSLAPVEREGLLAQYF.

The gene calls are TRBV6-1 and TRBJ2-2; TRBD1 aligns across 9 bases. The germline gives CDR1 MNHNS, CDR2 SASEGT. The trim removed 6 bases at V and 6 bases at J, leaving 8 bases unmatched. This CDR3 has 15 residues. The CDR3 is CASSPGTGSPGELFF. DNA of the CDR3: TGTGCCAGCAGCCCCGGGACAGGGAGTCCCGGGGAGCTGTTTTTT.

The gene calls are TRBV19 and TRBJ2-1; 11 nucleotides align to TRBD2. Germline V gene data show CDR1 as LNHDA and CDR2 as SQIVND (reference sequence). This CDR3 is built from 14 residues. With 7 bases clipped from V and 5 bases from J, the junction kept 4 bases outside the gene matches. The DNA of the CDR3 is TGTGCCAGTATCCCTAGCGGGAGGAACAATGAGCAGTTCTTC. As protein: CASIPSGRNNEQFF.

This clonotype was found many times. The gene calls are TRBV27 and TRBJ2-7, with D unclear. Per germline, CDR1 MNHEY and CDR2 SMNVEV (reference sequence). The CDR3 loop spans 14 amino acids. V was cut by 3 bases and J by 3 bases, with 12 bases left in between. CDR3 residues: CASSLSKSGYEQYF. Written as DNA, the CDR3 is TGTGCCAGCAGTTTGAGTAAGTCCGGCTACGAGCAGTACTTC.

This clonotype was seen only a few times. The CDR3 sequence is CASSLWGLAGDTQYF. In DNA, the CDR3 is TGTGCCAGCAGCTTATGGGGTCTAGCGGGAGATACGCAGTATTTT. This sequence joins TRBV7-2 and TRBJ2-3, with 8 bases fitting TRBD2. Germline V lookup: CDR1 SGHTA, CDR2 FQGNSA. J was trimmed by 5 bases and V by 2 bases; bases with no gene match: 6. This CDR3 contains 15 residues.

This clonotype was counted many times. The chain carries TRBV4-3 and TRBJ1-5; no firm D call. Deletions cut 1 base from V and 2 bases from J, with 9 bases between. The CDR3 is made up of 15 amino acids. In germline, CDR1 is LGHNA, CDR2 YSLEER. Here the CDR3 reads CASSQGVGGNQPQHF. The DNA of the CDR3 is TGCGCCAGCAGCCAAGGGGTCGGGGGCAATCAGCCCCAGCATTTT.

This clonotype was counted many times. The rearrangement links TRBV2 to TRBJ1-5, with D hard to call. Germline-derived CDR1 and CDR2 are SNHLY and FYNNEI. CDR3 length equals 13 residues. The V and J ends lost 6 bases and 3 bases respectively, with 9 bases between them. The CDR3 reads CASRVDNNQPQHF. CDR3 DNA: TGTGCCAGCAGGGTCGACAACAATCAGCCCCAGCATTTT.

This clonotype has at least ten counts. CDR3: CASSQEGRGTQYF. In DNA, the CDR3 is TGTGCCAGCAGCCAAGAAGGGCGGGGGACCCAGTACTTC. The V call is TRBV14, the J call TRBJ2-5; the D gene is possibly TRBD2 (6 bases). The CDR3 totals 13 residues. V was trimmed by 0 bases and J by 7 bases, leaving 9 bases between them. Germline CDR1 SGHDN, CDR2 FVKESK.

The sample holds a few counts of this clonotype. This chain connects TRBV28 to TRBJ2-3, with D tentatively TRBD1 (5 bases). Germline CDR1 is MDHEN and CDR2 is SYDVKM. The CDR3 totals 13 residues. V lost 4 bases, J lost 3 bases, and 8 bases lay in between. The CDR3 here is CASSSTVTDTQYF. In DNA form, the CDR3 reads TGTGCCAGCAGTTCGACAGTAACAGATACGCAGTATTTT.

Many counts were recorded for this clonotype. V is TRBV2 and J is TRBJ2-5; D perhaps matches TRBD1 (6 bases). Germline V CDR1 and CDR2: SNHLY, FYNNEI. The CDR3 covers 14 residues. Trimming cost V 2 bases and J 5 bases, with 12 bases left between them. CDR3 in DNA: TGTGCCAGCAGTGAAACCAACAGGGAGGAGACCCAGTACTTC. Protein sequence: CASSETNREETQYF.

The rearrangement links TRBV30 to TRBJ2-7; D uncertain. Germline V lookup: CDR1 GTSNPN, CDR2 SVGIG (reference sequence). The CDR3 is made up of 14 amino acids. The V and J ends lost 0 bases and 2 bases respectively, with 11 bases between them. CDR3 in amino acids: CAWSVGALAYEQYF. In DNA, the CDR3 is TGTGCCTGGAGTGTAGGCGCGCTAGCCTACGAGCAGTACTTC.

This clonotype was counted ten times or more. This chain joins TRBV7-9 and TRBJ2-1, with D tentatively TRBD2 (5 bases). The germline V gene has CDR1 SEHNR and CDR2 FQNEAQ (reference sequence). The CDR3 consists of 13 residues. V was cut by 1 base and J by 6 bases, with 7 bases left in between. The CDR3 DNA reads TGTGCCAGCAGCTTAGGAGGGTCCAATGAGCAGTTCTTC. Its translation: CASSLGGSNEQFF. Complete variable domain (other parts from reference TRBV7-9 and TRBJ2-1): DTGVSQNPRHKITKRGQNVTFRCDPISEHNRLYWYRQTLGQGPEFLTYFQNEAQLEKSRLLSDRFSAERPKGSFSTLEIQRTEQGDSAMYLCASSLGGSNEQFFGPGTRLTVL.

This clonotype was counted ten times or more. This chain links TRBV2 with TRBJ1-5; possibly TRBD1 for D (6 bases). From germline, CDR1 is SNHLY and CDR2 FYNNEI. V was pared by 8 bases and J by 7 bases, with 12 bases between. This CDR3 is 12 amino acids long. This chain's CDR3 is CASSGGGQPQHF. The CDR3 nucleotides are TGTGCCAGCTCTGGAGGGGGACAGCCCCAGCATTTT.

This clonotype was seen a few times. With a much larger clone just one base away, this may be a read error. The J gene is TRBJ1-1, the V gene TRBV10-3, with D perhaps matching TRBD1 (5 bases). Per the germline V gene, CDR1 is ENHRY and CDR2 is SYGVKD. Trimming removed 2 bases at V and 3 bases at J, with 16 bases between. The CDR3 is made up of 16 amino acids. Here the CDR3 DNA reads TGTGCCATCAGTGAGCGCGGGGGACGGGGGTACACTGAAGCTTTCTTT. This translates into CAISERGGRGYTEAFF.

The sample holds many counts of this clonotype. V and J are TRBV20-1 and TRBJ1-3; TRBD1 is a possible D gene (5 bases). Between the trimmed V and J ends, which lost 3 bases and 4 bases, there was a span of 10 bases. From germline, CDR1 is DFQATT and CDR2 SNEGSKA (reference sequence). CDR3 size: 13 residues. CDR3 sequence: CSASRGGGNTIYF. The DNA of the CDR3 is TGCAGTGCTAGTCGGGGCGGCGGAAACACCATATATTTT.

This clonotype has a count of ten or more. The chain has TRBV7-9 and TRBJ2-7; D may be TRBD1 or TRBD2 (5 bases each). The germline V and J ends were trimmed by 5 bases and 1 base, with 18 bases remaining between them. Germline V gene sequence: CDR1 SEHNR, CDR2 FQNEAQ (reference sequence). This CDR3 region has 16 residues. CDR3 loop: CASSPPGTLASYEQYF. For the CDR3, the DNA is TGTGCCAGCAGCCCCCCCGGGACGCTTGCTTCCTACGAGCAGTACTTC.

This clonotype was recorded many times. The CDR3 spells CATSDSLRTGQYF. In DNA form, the CDR3 reads TGTGCCACCAGTGATTCACTTAGGACAGGGCAGTACTTC. The chain carries TRBV24-1 and TRBJ2-7; 7 bases fit TRBD1. The junction had 6 bases not matched to a gene; V was cut back by 2 bases and J by 9 bases. The CDR3 spans 13 residues. Looked up from germline, CDR1 is KGHDR and CDR2 is SFDVKD.

This clonotype showed up just a few times. This clone may be a read error of a much larger clone one base away. This chain uses TRBV18 with TRBJ2-5, with D possibly TRBD1 on 7 matching bases. The CDR3 totals 15 residues. Germline V gene sequence: CDR1 KGHSH, CDR2 LQKENI. The CDR3 region is CASSPVQGGQEPQYF. For the CDR3, the DNA is TGTGCCAGCTCACCAGTGCAGGGGGGTCAAGAGCCCCAGTACTTC.

This clonotype appeared a few times. CDR3 DNA sequence: TGTGCCAGCAGCCAAGCAGGCAGGGTTGATTCACCCCTCCACTTT. It is translated as CASSQAGRVDSPLHF. V is TRBV4-2 and J is TRBJ1-6, with a possible D match to TRBD1 (5 bases). The length of the CDR3 is 15 residues. Germline lookup yields CDR1 LGHNA and CDR2 YNFKEQ. V was trimmed by 1 base and J by 8 bases, leaving 12 bases between them.

CDR3 DNA sequence: TGTGCCATCAGTGGGTCTCTCGGGGGAGGTGGGCTTAACACTGAAGCTTTCTTT. The encoded protein is CAISGSLGGGGLNTEAFF. The rearrangement joins TRBV10-3 to TRBJ1-1, with D perhaps TRBD1 (5 bases). Germline lookup yields CDR1 ENHRY and CDR2 SYGVKD. Deletions cut 4 bases from V and 2 bases from J, with 23 bases between. The CDR3 covers 18 residues.

This clonotype has only a few counts. This may come from a read error, since a much larger clone is one base off. J is TRBJ1-6 and V is TRBV11-3, with unresolved D. The CDR3 totals 16 residues. Germline CDR1 reads SGHNT; CDR2 reads YENEEA. CDR3 sequence reads: CANSLGTSSYNSPLHF. The CDR3 bases are TGTGCCAACAGCTTAGGAACGAGTTCCTATAATTCACCCCTCCACTTT.